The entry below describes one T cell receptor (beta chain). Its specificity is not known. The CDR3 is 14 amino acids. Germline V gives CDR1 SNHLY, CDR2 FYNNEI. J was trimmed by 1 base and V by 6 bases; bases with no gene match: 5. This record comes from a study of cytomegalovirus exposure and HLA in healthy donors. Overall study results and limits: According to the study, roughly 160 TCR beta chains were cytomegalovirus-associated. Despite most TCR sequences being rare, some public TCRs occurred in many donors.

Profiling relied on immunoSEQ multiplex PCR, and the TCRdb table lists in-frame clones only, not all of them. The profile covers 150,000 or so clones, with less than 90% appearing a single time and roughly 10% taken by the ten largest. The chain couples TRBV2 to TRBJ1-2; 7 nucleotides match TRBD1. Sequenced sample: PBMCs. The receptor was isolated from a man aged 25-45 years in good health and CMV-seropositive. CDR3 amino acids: CASRSGQNNYGYTF. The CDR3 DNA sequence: TGTGCCAGCAGATCGGGACAGAATAACTATGGCTACACCTTC.